This T cell receptor (beta chain) was found in a study of blood T cell repertoires in COVID-19. Recovered status applied to Cohort 3 donors who had two consecutive negative PCRs. It also applied to those with clearance or with symptom resolution. The germline V gene encodes CDR1 MGHRA and CDR2 YSYEKL. This CDR3 is 19 amino acids long. The V end lost 4 bases, the J end lost 3 bases, and 27 bases lay between the germline ends. Original handling: Estimates of nucleated cell counts were drawn from the amplification of reference gene primers. The repertoire was sequenced with immunoSEQ multiplex PCR; TCRdb's copy has only in-frame clones and lacks some. V and J calls and clone size come straight from that table; D and trimming were deduced from the DNA. The sample holds approximately 330,000 clones, about 90% seen once.

V gene TRBV4-1 combines with J gene TRBJ1-1; TRBD1 might be the D (6 bases). Sequenced input: PBMCs or T cells enriched from blood (not recorded which). This receptor was identified in a woman in her 30s who had recovered from COVID-19. CDR3 DNA: TGCGCCAGCAGCCTAAGGTTCACCCTCGCGCGGGGGCGCGACACTGAAGCTTTCTTT. Amino acid sequence: CASSLRFTLARGRDTEAFF.